These 11 T cell receptor beta chains originate from one sample sequenced in a study of shared clonotypes between healthy human individuals. The assay was immunoSEQ multiplex PCR, and TCRdb's table has in-frame clones only and misses some. Among some 900,000 clones listed, more than 75% were seen once. The sequenced material came from memory CD4+ T cells sorted from blood. Documented subset: CD45RA-negative fraction. These receptors all stem from a man between 18 and 29 years old in good health.

A single count supports this clone. V and J are TRBV28 and TRBJ2-3, with TRBD2 matching 9 bases. With 5 bases clipped from V and 7 bases from J, the junction kept 13 bases outside the gene matches. CDR3 length: 16 amino acids. Germline loops: CDR1 MDHEN, CDR2 SYDVKM. The CDR3 nucleotides read TGTGCCAGCAGTCCCCCGACCGGCGGGGGGGGTAATACGCAGTATTTT. Protein product: CASSPPTGGGGNTQYF.

The chain employs TRBV7-8 and TRBJ2-2; D possibly corresponds to TRBD1 (6 bases). Per germline, CDR1 SGHVS and CDR2 FQNEAQ. The V end lost 4 bases, the J end lost 6 bases, and 18 bases lay between the germline ends. The CDR3 has 16 amino acids. CDR3 loop: CASSSKTGGYPGELFF. In nucleotides, the CDR3 is TGTGCCAGCAGCTCCAAGACAGGAGGTTACCCCGGGGAGCTGTTTTTT.

The J gene is TRBJ1-3, the V gene TRBV5-1; 8 bases agree with TRBD1. Trimming removed 4 bases from V and 4 bases from J; junction bases left unmatched: 10. The length of the CDR3 is 16 residues. The germline V gene has CDR1 SGHRS and CDR2 YFSETQ. The CDR3 spells CASSPKPGQEGNTIYF. CDR3 nucleotides: TGCGCCAGCAGCCCTAAACCGGGACAGGAGGGAAACACCATATATTTT.

The J gene is TRBJ2-7, the V gene TRBV6-6; D tentatively fits TRBD1 or TRBD2 (5 bases each). The CDR3 is made up of 14 amino acids. V lost 2 bases and J 4 bases, leaving 12 bases between the germline ends. CDR1 and CDR2 (germline): MNHNY, SVGAGI (reference sequence). The CDR3: CASSYRGGRYEQYF. CDR3 in DNA: TGTGCCAGCAGTTACCGGGGCGGGCGATACGAGCAGTACTTC.

This clone has only a few counts. This chain links TRBV4-3 with TRBJ2-1; TRBD1 matches at 8 bases. V lost 0 bases to trimming and J lost 6 bases; unmatched junction nucleotides: 10. Germline CDR1 reads LGHNA; CDR2 reads YSLEER. This CDR3 has 17 residues. CDR3 region: CASSQDFRTGFRNEQFF. The CDR3 region has the DNA TGCGCCAGCAGCCAAGATTTCAGGACAGGGTTCCGCAATGAGCAGTTCTTC.

The V and J genes are TRBV9 and TRBJ2-7; no definite D call. Germline V CDR1 and CDR2: SGDLS, YYNGEE. The CDR3 consists of 14 residues. Trimming took off 1 base at V and 0 bases at J, with 8 bases between the two ends. The CDR3 sequence is CASSVLGDSYEQYF. The CDR3 DNA reads as TGTGCCAGCAGCGTACTAGGCGACTCCTACGAGCAGTACTTC.

The rearrangement links TRBV5-6 to TRBJ2-5, with D hard to call. The CDR3 runs 13 residues. Trimming shortened V by 1 base and J by 3 bases, and 7 bases separated the two germline ends. Germline-derived CDR1 and CDR2 are SGHDT and YYEEEE. The DNA for the CDR3 is TGTGCCAGCAGCTTGCGGCAGGAAGAGACCCAGTACTTC. Its protein is CASSLRQEETQYF.

The chain employs TRBV18 and TRBJ2-3; no firm D call. The CDR3 is 15 residues long. Trimming removed 6 bases from V and 0 bases from J, with 13 bases in between. Germline loops: CDR1 KGHSH, CDR2 LQKENI. The CDR3 DNA reads TGTGCCAGCTCTCCCGGGCCCTATAGCACAGATACGCAGTATTTT. Protein sequence: CASSPGPYSTDTQYF. The complete variable domain, with remaining parts taken from reference TRBV18 and TRBJ2-3, reads NAGVMQNPRHLVRRRGQEARLRCSPMKGHSHVYWYRQLPEEGLKFMVYLQKENIIDESGMPKERFSAEFPKEGPSILRIQQVVRGDSAAYFCASSPGPYSTDTQYFGPGTRLTVL.

The chain carries TRBV10-3 and TRBJ1-1, with TRBD1 as a possible D gene (6 bases). CDR1 ENHRY and CDR2 SYGVKD come from the germline V gene. The ends were cut back, 2 bases at V and 5 bases at J, with 9 bases in the middle. The CDR3 is made up of 13 amino acids. CDR3 protein: CAISERRGTEAFF. The CDR3 DNA is TGTGCCATCAGTGAGAGGAGGGGGACTGAAGCTTTCTTT.

The rearrangement uses TRBV2 and TRBJ1-1; TRBD1 aligns across 9 bases. Germline loops: CDR1 SNHLY, CDR2 FYNNEI. CDR3 length: 12 residues. The J segment lost 7 bases and the V segment lost 10 bases, leaving 7 bases of the junction unmatched. CDR3 DNA sequence: TGTGCCATTACCGGGACAGGGCTTGAAGCTTTCTTT. Translating gives CAITGTGLEAFF.

This clone has a handful of counts. This chain connects TRBV6-5 to TRBJ2-1, with 10 bases lining up with TRBD1. CDR3 length: 15 amino acids. With V trimmed by 6 bases and J by 4 bases, 6 bases remained unmatched. Germline CDR1 MNHEY, CDR2 SVGAGI. DNA of the CDR3: TGTGCCAGCAGGACGGGGACAGGGGTTTACAATGAGCAGTTCTTC. Its protein is CASRTGTGVYNEQFF.